This T cell receptor beta chain was documented in a study of T cells in Graves' hyperthyroidism and ophthalmopathy. Germline CDR1 is KGHSH and CDR2 is LQKENI. The V and J ends lost 2 bases and 5 bases, in that order; junction bases with no gene match: 11. The CDR3 runs 16 residues. RNA transcripts gave rise to amplified TCR beta CDR3 regions. HTBI primers drove first-round RT-PCR of the TCR CDR3. TCRdb fed the multiplex PCR reads into MiXCR, producing one record per CDR3 protein. The sample lists about 130,000 distinct CDR3 sequences; approximately 24% were seen once. This clonotype was recorded at least ten times.

The clonotype originates from a woman aged 45-60 years with Graves' hyperthyroidism that later progressed to Graves' ophthalmopathy. What was sequenced was blood. The chain recombines TRBV18 with TRBJ2-7; TRBD1 agrees at 8 bases. CDR3 DNA: TGTGCCAGCTCACCATCTGGTCGGCCAGGGGGCAACGAGCAGTACTTC. Translated: CASSPSGRPGGNEQYF. Complete variable domain (other parts from reference TRBV18 and TRBJ2-7): NAGVMQNPRHLVRRRGQEARLRCSPMKGHSHVYWYRQLPEEGLKFMVYLQKENIIDESGMPKERFSAEFPKEGPSILRIQQVVRGDSAAYFCASSPSGRPGGNEQYFGPGTRLTVT.